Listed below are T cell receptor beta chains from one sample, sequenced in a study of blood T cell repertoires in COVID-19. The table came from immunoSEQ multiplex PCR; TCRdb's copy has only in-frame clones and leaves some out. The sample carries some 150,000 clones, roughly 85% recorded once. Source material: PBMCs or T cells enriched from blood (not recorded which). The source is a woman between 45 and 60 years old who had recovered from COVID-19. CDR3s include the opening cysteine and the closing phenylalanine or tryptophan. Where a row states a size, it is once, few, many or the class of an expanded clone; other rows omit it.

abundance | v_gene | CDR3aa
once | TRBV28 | CASTVDQRSNNEQFF
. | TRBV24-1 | CATSDSLQKQPQHF
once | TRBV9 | CASSVENRGSGNTIYF
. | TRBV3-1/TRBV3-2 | CASSHSGAGGSEQYF
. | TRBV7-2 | CASSMSSGDGKNIQYF
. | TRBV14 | CASSPRGVRTEAFF
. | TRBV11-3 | CASSVVNSGNTIYF
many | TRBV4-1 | CASSQDRGIAEAFF
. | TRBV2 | CALGLAGDNEQFF
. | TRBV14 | CASSPLRGTGMANEQFF
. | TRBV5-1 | CASSALAGDFNEQFF
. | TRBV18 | CASSRTGTGRDGANVLTF
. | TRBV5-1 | CASSGGLVNTGELFF
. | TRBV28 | CASTRAEASGRYNEQFF
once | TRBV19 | CASSPAVQGASTEAFF
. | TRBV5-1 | CASSLAPSGGRRSGELFF
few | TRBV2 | CASEWTQSHEQYF
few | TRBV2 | CASSGRTGFNEKLFF
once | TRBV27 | CASSKVAGGGGELFF
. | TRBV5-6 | CASSSGLEGQFF
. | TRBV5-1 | CASSLGQQFDEQFF
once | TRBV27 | CASSFGPRNTGELFF
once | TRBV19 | CASSIGEAQYF
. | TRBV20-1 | CSALTGETQYF
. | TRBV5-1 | CASSLTDRDGYTF
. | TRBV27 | CASSFRDKLYEQYF
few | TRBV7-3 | CASSQTGNTEAFF
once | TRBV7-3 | CASSLTPGGDLGEAFF
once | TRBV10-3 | CAISESPSGGGNEQFF
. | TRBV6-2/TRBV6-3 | CASSPGEGISYGYTF
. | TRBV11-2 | CASSLELRARELFF
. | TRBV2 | CASSEMGQENQPQHF
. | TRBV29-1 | CSLTQGTEAFF
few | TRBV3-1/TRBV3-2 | CASSQDRASGKQFF
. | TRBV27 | CARLPLAGVTDTQYF
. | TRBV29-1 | CSVDPQGMNTEAFF
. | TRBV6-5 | CASSYRAGGGTGELFF
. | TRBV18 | CASSPVREAEAFF
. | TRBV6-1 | CASSERGQSFYGYTF
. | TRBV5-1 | CASAAEGNTGELFF
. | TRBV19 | CASSIDLGGYNEQFF
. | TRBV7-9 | CASSLGPGTGYGYTF
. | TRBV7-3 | CASSLLGRGTDTQYF
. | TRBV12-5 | CASGRDFLYGYTF
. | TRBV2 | CASSASGRAETQYF
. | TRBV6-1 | CASSERYEVTDTQYF
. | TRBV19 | CASREESGFTGELFF
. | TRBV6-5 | CASRIWDSNNSPLHF
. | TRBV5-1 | CASSSRRGGYTF
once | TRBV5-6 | CASSLPGTDEKLFF
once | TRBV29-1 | CSVDGGNVGGYTF
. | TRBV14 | CASSQVYYAGAFF
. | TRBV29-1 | CSLEVAGEKKQFF